A single sample gave rise to the 9 T cell receptor beta chains below, sequenced in a study of shared clonotypes between healthy human individuals. Using immunoSEQ multiplex PCR, the repertoire was profiled, and TCRdb retains in-frame clones only, with some absent. There are a few million clones in the sample; 85% to 95% occur only once, and around 0.15% lies in the top ten. Specimen: naive CD4+ T cells sorted from blood. Regarding subset: CD45RA+ positively selected. The receptors were gathered from a man younger than 30 in good health.

This clone occurred a few times. The chain joins TRBV18 to TRBJ1-2, with D tentatively TRBD1 (5 bases). CDR1 is KGHSH, CDR2 LQKENI, per germline. The CDR3 spans 12 residues. The V end lost 4 bases, the J end lost 4 bases, and 7 bases lay between the germline ends. This chain's CDR3 is CASSQGPYGYTF. The CDR3 DNA follows: TGTGCCAGCTCACAGGGGCCCTATGGCTACACCTTC.

CDR3 in DNA: TGTGCCAGCAGCGAGATATGGGTCAATGAGCAGTTCTTC. Encoded protein: CASSEIWVNEQFF. V usage is TRBV14 and J usage is TRBJ2-1; no definite D call. Germline loops: CDR1 SGHDN, CDR2 FVKESK. The CDR3 covers 13 residues. V lost 5 bases, J lost 6 bases, and 11 bases lay in between.

This chain joins TRBV4-2 and TRBJ2-1; D remains ambiguous. V dropped 3 bases and J dropped 5 bases, with 5 bases sitting between them. The germline gives CDR1 LGHNA, CDR2 YNFKEQ. This CDR3 comprises 12 residues. DNA for the CDR3: TGTGCCAGCAGCCACAGCAACAATGAGCAGTTCTTC. This translates into CASSHSNNEQFF.

About this clone: Other DNA sequences of this sample code for an identical CDR3. This chain links TRBV5-5 with TRBJ1-1, with D hard to call. Germline V gene lookup returns CDR1 SGHKS and CDR2 YYEKEE (reference sequence). The V and J ends lost 4 bases and 3 bases respectively, with 7 bases between them. The CDR3 is 12 amino acids. CDR3 in DNA: TGTGCCAGCAGCCTCCAGGACACTGAAGCTTTCTTT. Protein product: CASSLQDTEAFF.

The rearrangement uses TRBV7-2 and TRBJ1-1; D gene ambiguous. Germline CDR1 SGHTA, CDR2 FQGNSA. The CDR3 has 15 amino acids. V lost 2 bases and J lost 0, with 10 bases in between. In DNA, the CDR3 is TGTGCCAGCAGCTTAATTGGTGTCATGAACACTGAAGCTTTCTTT. It encodes CASSLIGVMNTEAFF. Drawing the rest from reference TRBV7-2 and TRBJ1-1, the complete variable domain is GAGVSQSPSNKVTEKGKDVELRCDPISGHTALYWYRQSLGQGLEFLIYFQGNSAPDKSGLPSDRFSAERTGGSVSTLTIQRTQQEDSAVYLCASSLIGVMNTEAFFGQGTRLTVV.

The CDR3 coding sequence is TGCGCCAGCAGCTTGGGGGCGAGTTCACCCCTCCACTTT. Amino acids: CASSLGASSPLHF. This sequence joins TRBV5-1 and TRBJ1-6; D is undetermined. The length of the CDR3 is 13 residues. Germline lookup yields CDR1 SGHRS and CDR2 YFSETQ. Trimming removed 0 bases at V and 9 bases at J, with 7 bases between.

The chain carries TRBV10-3 and TRBJ2-7; a possible D gene is TRBD2 (6 bases). Trimming stripped 7 bases from V and 2 bases from J, with 12 bases between. The CDR3 is made up of 13 amino acids. CDR1 ENHRY and CDR2 SYGVKD come from the germline V gene. The CDR3 sequence: CAITEGLPYEQYF. The CDR3 DNA is TGTGCCATCACCGAAGGACTACCCTACGAGCAGTACTTC.

J is TRBJ1-3 and V is TRBV5-1; the match to TRBD1 covers 7 bases. J was trimmed by 0 bases and V by 4 bases; bases with no gene match: 4. The CDR3 spans 15 residues. CDR1 is SGHRS and CDR2 is YFSETQ in the germline V gene. DNA for the CDR3: TGCGCCAGCAGCAGAGGGACAGCCTCTGGAAACACCATATATTTT. Protein product: CASSRGTASGNTIYF.

This chain connects TRBV5-1 to TRBJ2-5, with 9 positions matching TRBD1. Germline CDR1 is SGHRS and CDR2 is YFSETQ. V shed 1 base and J 5 bases; nucleotides not matched to a gene: 6. CDR3 length: 15 residues. CDR3 sequence reads: CASSLTGTGKETQYF. CDR3 bases: TGCGCCAGCAGCTTGACCGGGACAGGGAAGGAGACCCAGTACTTC.